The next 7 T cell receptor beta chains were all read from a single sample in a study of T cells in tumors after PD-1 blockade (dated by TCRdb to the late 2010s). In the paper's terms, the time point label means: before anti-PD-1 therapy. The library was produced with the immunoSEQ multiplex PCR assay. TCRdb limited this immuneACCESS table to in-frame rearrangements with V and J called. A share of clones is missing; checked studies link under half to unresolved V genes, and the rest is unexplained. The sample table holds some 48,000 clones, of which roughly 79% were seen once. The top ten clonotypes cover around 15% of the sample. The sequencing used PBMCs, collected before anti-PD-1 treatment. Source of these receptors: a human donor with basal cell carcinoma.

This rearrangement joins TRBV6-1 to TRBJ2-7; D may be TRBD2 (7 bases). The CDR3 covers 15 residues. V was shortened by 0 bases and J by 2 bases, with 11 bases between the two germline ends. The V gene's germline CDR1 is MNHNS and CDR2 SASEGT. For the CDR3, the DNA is TGTGCCAGCAGTGAAGCGTGGGGGGGCCCCTACGAGCAGTACTTC. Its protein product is CASSEAWGGPYEQYF.

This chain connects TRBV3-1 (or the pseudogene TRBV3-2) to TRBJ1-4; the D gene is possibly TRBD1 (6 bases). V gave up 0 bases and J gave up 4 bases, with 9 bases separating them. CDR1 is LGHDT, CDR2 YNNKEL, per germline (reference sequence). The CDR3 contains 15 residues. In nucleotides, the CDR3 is TGTGCCAGCAGCCAAGAGGACAGTAATAATGAAAAACTGTTTTTT. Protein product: CASSQEDSNNEKLFF.

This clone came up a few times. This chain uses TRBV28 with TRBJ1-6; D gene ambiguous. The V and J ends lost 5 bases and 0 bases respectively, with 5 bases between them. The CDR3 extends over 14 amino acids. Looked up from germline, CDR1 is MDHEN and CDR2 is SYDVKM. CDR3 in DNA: TGTGCCAGCAGTGGAAGCTCCTATAATTCACCCCTCCACTTT. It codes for CASSGSSYNSPLHF. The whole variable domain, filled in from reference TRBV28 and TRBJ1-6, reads DVKVTQSSRYLVKRTGEKVFLECVQDMDHENMFWYRQDPGLGLRLIYFSYDVKMKEKGDIPEGYSVSREKKERFSLILESASTNQTSMYLCASSGSSYNSPLHFGNGTRLTVT.

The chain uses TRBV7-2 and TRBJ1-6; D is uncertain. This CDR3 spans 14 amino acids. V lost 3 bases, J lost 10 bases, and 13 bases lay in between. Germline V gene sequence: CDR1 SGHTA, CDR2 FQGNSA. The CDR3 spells CASSFWSVRSPLHF. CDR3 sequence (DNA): TGTGCCAGCAGCTTCTGGTCAGTCCGATCACCCCTCCACTTT.

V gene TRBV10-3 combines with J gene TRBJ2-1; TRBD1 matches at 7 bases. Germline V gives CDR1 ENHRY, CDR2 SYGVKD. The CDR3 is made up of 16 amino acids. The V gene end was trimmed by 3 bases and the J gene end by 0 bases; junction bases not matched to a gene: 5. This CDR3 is CAISDWTGSSYNEQFF. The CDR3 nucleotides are TGTGCCATCAGTGACTGGACAGGCAGCTCCTACAATGAGCAGTTCTTC.

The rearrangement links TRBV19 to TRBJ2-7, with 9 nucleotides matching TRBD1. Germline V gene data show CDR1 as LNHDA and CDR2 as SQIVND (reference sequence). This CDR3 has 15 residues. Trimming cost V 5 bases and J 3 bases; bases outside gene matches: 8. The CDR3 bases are TGTGCCAGTAGTTCACAGGGGGCAACGTACTACGAGCAGTACTTC. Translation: CASSSQGATYYEQYF.

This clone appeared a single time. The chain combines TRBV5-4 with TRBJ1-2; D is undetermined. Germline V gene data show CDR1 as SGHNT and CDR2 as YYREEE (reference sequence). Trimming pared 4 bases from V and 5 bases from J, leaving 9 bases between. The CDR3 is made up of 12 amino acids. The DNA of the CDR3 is TGTGCCAGCAGCATTGACGGTTATGGCTACACCTTC. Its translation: CASSIDGYGYTF.